Below, 23 T cell receptor beta chains from the same sample are listed, as sequenced in a study of blood T cell repertoires in COVID-19. Produced via immunoSEQ multiplex PCR; TCRdb's table is partial and in-frame only. The table has tens of thousands of clones, about 86% seen once; the top ten hold approximately 44%. The sample taken for sequencing was peripheral blood. Receptor source: a woman aged 80 or older with active or convalescent COVID-19.

The rearrangement joins TRBV2 to TRBJ1-1; D might be TRBD1 (5 bases). Looked up from germline, CDR1 is SNHLY and CDR2 is FYNNEI. The CDR3 is 14 amino acids. Trimming removed 7 bases from V and 4 bases from J, with 16 bases in between. This CDR3 reads CASTSAGGITEAFF. CDR3 nucleotide sequence: TGTGCCAGCACTTCGGCGGGGGGTATCACTGAAGCTTTCTTT. Based on the CDR3 plus reference TRBV2 and TRBJ1-1, the full variable domain is EPEVTQTPSHQVTQMGQEVILRCVPISNHLYFYWYRQILGQKVEFLVSFYNNEISEKSEIFDDQFSVERPDGSNFTLKIRSTKLEDSAMYFCASTSAGGITEAFFGQGTRLTVV.

The chain recombines TRBV27 with TRBJ1-1, with TRBD1 as a possible D gene (5 bases). Trimming stripped 10 bases from V and 0 bases from J, with 12 bases between. Germline V gene lookup returns CDR1 MNHEY and CDR2 SMNVEV (reference sequence). This CDR3 comprises 13 residues. The CDR3 is CATGGSMNTEAFF. The CDR3 region has the DNA TGTGCCACCGGGGGGTCCATGAACACTGAAGCTTTCTTT.

The chain uses TRBV9 and TRBJ2-1; 9 bases agree with TRBD2. The CDR3 is made up of 17 amino acids. V shed 1 base and J 9 bases; nucleotides not matched to a gene: 14. Germline V gives CDR1 SGDLS, CDR2 YYNGEE. CDR3 amino acids: CASSVRGGTSNRAEQFF. CDR3 nucleotide sequence: TGTGCCAGCAGCGTAAGGGGCGGGACTAGCAATCGTGCTGAGCAGTTCTTC.

V is TRBV18 and J is TRBJ1-4; D is unclear. The CDR3 covers 14 residues. The germline V and J ends were trimmed by 2 bases and 8 bases, with 12 bases remaining between them. Looked up from germline, CDR1 is KGHSH and CDR2 is LQKENI. Written as DNA, the CDR3 is TGTGCCAGCTCACCATCGAGTCGTAAGGAAAAACTGTTTTTT. As protein: CASSPSSRKEKLFF.

The chain is built from TRBV4-1 and TRBJ2-1; weak D call: TRBD2 (5 bases). Germline CDR1 MGHRA, CDR2 YSYEKL. The CDR3 is made up of 13 amino acids. The V end was cut by 5 bases, the J end by 13 bases, with 18 bases between. In nucleotides, the CDR3 is TGCGCCAGCAGCTACACCCAAGAGGGCCACCAGTTCTTC. Encoded protein: CASSYTQEGHQFF.

The J gene is TRBJ1-6, the V gene TRBV6-1, with TRBD1 matching 7 bases. This CDR3 is built from 18 residues. V lost 2 bases, J lost 8 bases, and 15 bases stayed unmatched. Germline CDR1 MNHNS, CDR2 SASEGT. The CDR3 here is CASSETAGGGYWDSPLHF. DNA of the CDR3: TGTGCCAGCAGTGAAACGGCAGGGGGAGGTTATTGGGATTCACCCCTCCACTTT.

The chain links TRBV19 to TRBJ1-2, with D perhaps matching TRBD1 (6 bases). The V end was cut by 8 bases, the J end by 4 bases, with 23 bases between. Germline CDR1 and CDR2: LNHDA and SQIVND (reference sequence). The CDR3 runs to 16 residues. This chain's CDR3 is CASHHPGGRALYGYTF. In DNA form, the CDR3 reads TGTGCCAGTCATCACCCGGGGGGGCGCGCCCTCTATGGCTACACCTTC.

A note on this clone: One end of the junction varies from germline; a read error may be responsible. J is TRBJ2-2 and V is TRBV2; D possibly corresponds to TRBD1 (6 bases). The CDR3 contains 16 residues. Germline-derived CDR1 and CDR2 are SNHLY and FYNNEI. The CDR3 DNA is TGTGCCAGCAGTGTAAGGCAGCTTGGGGACACCGGGGAACTGTTTTTT. Translation gives CASSVRQLGDTGELFF.

This clone occurred once. In DNA form, the CDR3 reads TGCGCCAGCAGCTTGTCCGGTCCGAATGAGCAGTTCTTC. The encoded protein is CASSLSGPNEQFF. The chain couples TRBV5-1 to TRBJ2-1; no clear D gene. The CDR3 is 13 amino acids. Per the germline V gene, CDR1 is SGHRS and CDR2 is YFSETQ. V lost 1 base and J 7 bases, leaving 9 bases between the germline ends.

This chain uses TRBV28 with TRBJ2-1; 16 bases fit TRBD2. The germline CDR1 and CDR2 sequences are MDHEN and SYDVKM. This CDR3 is built from 16 residues. With 4 bases clipped from V and 7 bases from J, the junction kept 4 bases outside the gene matches. CDR3 nucleotides: TGTGCCAGCAGTTCGCCGGGACTAGCGGGAGGGAATGAGCAGTTCTTC. It codes for CASSSPGLAGGNEQFF.

The chain combines TRBV19 with TRBJ2-3; the D gene is possibly TRBD1 (6 bases). Germline CDR1 and CDR2: LNHDA and SQIVND (reference sequence). Trimming removed 1 base at V and 2 bases at J, with 16 bases between. The CDR3 runs 17 residues. The CDR3 protein is CASSIGQGIGITDTQYF. In nucleotides, the CDR3 is TGTGCCAGTAGTATAGGTCAGGGGATCGGTATCACAGATACGCAGTATTTT.

This chain joins TRBV11-2 and TRBJ1-2; D is perhaps TRBD1 (5 bases). CDR3 length: 15 residues. Trimming pared 7 bases from V and 5 bases from J, leaving 20 bases between. The germline gives CDR1 SGHAT, CDR2 FQNNGV. The CDR3 spells CASTRIGRGNYGYTF. The CDR3 DNA follows: TGTGCCAGCACCCGAATTGGGAGGGGTAATTATGGCTACACCTTC.

The chain joins TRBV19 to TRBJ2-5, with D perhaps TRBD2 (5 bases). CDR3 length: 14 amino acids. Germline V gives CDR1 LNHDA, CDR2 SQIVND (reference sequence). V was clipped by 5 bases and J by 5 bases, with 15 bases between them. The CDR3 region has the DNA TGTGCCAGTAGTTCGGTCCTCACGGGGGAGACCCAGTACTTC. Translated, it gives CASSSVLTGETQYF.

V is TRBV9 and J is TRBJ2-6; weak D call: TRBD1 (7 bases). V was shortened by 0 bases and J by 2 bases, with 12 bases between the two germline ends. The CDR3 runs to 17 residues. Germline V gives CDR1 SGDLS, CDR2 YYNGEE. This CDR3 is CASSVDGRGAGANVLTF. The DNA of the CDR3 is TGTGCCAGCAGCGTAGACGGCAGGGGGGCTGGGGCCAACGTCCTGACTTTC.

J is TRBJ2-1 and V is TRBV5-1; D is perhaps TRBD2 (5 bases). The CDR3 runs to 16 residues. V was shortened by 1 base and J by 5 bases, with 16 bases between the two germline ends. The germline CDR1 and CDR2 sequences are SGHRS and YFSETQ. CDR3 nucleotide sequence: TGCGCCAGCAGCTTGTGGGAGTCGGGATTCCACAATGAGCAGTTCTTC. This codes for CASSLWESGFHNEQFF.

This chain connects TRBV6-5 to TRBJ1-5, with D perhaps TRBD1 (6 bases). The germline V gene has CDR1 MNHEY and CDR2 SVGAGI. V was shortened by 5 bases and J by 4 bases, with 15 bases between the two germline ends. CDR3 length equals 15 residues. CDR3 loop: CASSLEDRSNQPQHF. In DNA, the CDR3 is TGTGCCAGCAGTCTCGAGGACAGATCTAATCAGCCCCAGCATTTT.

This clone was seen a single time. This chain links TRBV7-2 with TRBJ1-5, with D possibly being TRBD1 (5 bases). Germline V gene data show CDR1 as SGHTA and CDR2 as FQGNSA. V dropped 3 bases and J dropped 3 bases, with 12 bases sitting between them. CDR3 size: 15 residues. CDR3 coding DNA: TGTGCCAGCAGCTTGGGGTCGACAGTCAATCAGCCCCAGCATTTT. This translates into CASSLGSTVNQPQHF.

The chain employs TRBV4-1 and TRBJ2-1, with a tentative D call TRBD2 (6 bases). CDR1 and CDR2 from the germline V gene are MGHRA and YSYEKL. The CDR3 is made up of 17 amino acids. V was pared by 5 bases and J by 7 bases, with 24 bases between. DNA for the CDR3: TGCGCCAGCAGCGTAGGGCGCGCGCGGAGGGTTAGGAATGAGCAGTTCTTC. This sequence encodes CASSVGRARRVRNEQFF.

V gene TRBV24-1 combines with J gene TRBJ2-7; 11 bases align to TRBD1. The J segment lost 4 bases and the V segment lost 5 bases, leaving 6 bases of the junction unmatched. Germline assignment: CDR1 KGHDR and CDR2 SFDVKD. The CDR3 has 15 amino acids. CDR3 amino acids: CATSATDRGPYEQYF. In nucleotides, the CDR3 is TGTGCCACCAGTGCGACGGACAGGGGGCCTTACGAGCAGTACTTC.

The rearrangement uses TRBV7-8 and TRBJ2-4; maybe TRBD2 (5 bases). Germline CDR1 reads SGHVS; CDR2 reads FQNEAQ. The CDR3 covers 15 residues. V lost 5 bases and J lost 2, with 13 bases in between. This CDR3 reads CASSPTSGTKNIQYF. DNA for the CDR3: TGTGCCAGCAGCCCTACATCCGGGACCAAAAACATTCAGTACTTC.

The sample holds one count of this clone. The rearrangement links TRBV2 to TRBJ2-3, with D possibly TRBD1 on 6 matching bases. The V end lost 8 bases, the J end lost 0 bases, and 12 bases lay between the germline ends. Germline CDR1 is SNHLY and CDR2 is FYNNEI. The length of the CDR3 is 14 residues. The CDR3 spells CASLNRASTDTQYF. The CDR3 nucleotides read TGTGCCAGCCTTAACAGGGCGAGCACAGATACGCAGTATTTT. The variable domain in full, with the rest retrieved from reference TRBV2 and TRBJ2-3, is EPEVTQTPSHQVTQMGQEVILRCVPISNHLYFYWYRQILGQKVEFLVSFYNNEISEKSEIFDDQFSVERPDGSNFTLKIRSTKLEDSAMYFCASLNRASTDTQYFGPGTRLTVL.

The chain carries TRBV11-3 and TRBJ2-7; D is possibly TRBD2 (6 bases). Germline V gives CDR1 SGHNT, CDR2 YENEEA. V was shortened by 5 bases and J by 0 bases, with 14 bases between the two germline ends. The CDR3 extends over 15 amino acids. CDR3 nucleotide sequence: TGTGCCAGCAGCAAAAGGGCGGGGACCTCCTACGAGCAGTACTTC. Translation: CASSKRAGTSYEQYF.

As DNA, the CDR3 is TGTGCCAGCAGCCGAAAGACAGGAGCGAACACCGGGGAGCTGTTTTTT. Translating gives CASSRKTGANTGELFF. The rearrangement uses TRBV14 and TRBJ2-2, with a possible D match to TRBD1 (6 bases). V shed 4 bases and J shed 0 bases, with 12 bases lying between them. Germline V gene lookup returns CDR1 SGHDN and CDR2 FVKESK. The CDR3 sequence is 16 residues long.